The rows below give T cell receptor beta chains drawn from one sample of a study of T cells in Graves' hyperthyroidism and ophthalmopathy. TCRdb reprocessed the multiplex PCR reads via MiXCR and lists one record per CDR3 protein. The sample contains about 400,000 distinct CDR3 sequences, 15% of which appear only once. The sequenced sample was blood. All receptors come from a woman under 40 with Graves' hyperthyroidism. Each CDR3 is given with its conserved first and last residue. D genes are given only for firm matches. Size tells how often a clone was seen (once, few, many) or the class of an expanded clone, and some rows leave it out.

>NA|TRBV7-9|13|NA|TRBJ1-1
CASSRIRGETAFF
TGTGCCAGCAGCAGGATTCGGGGGGAAACGGCTTTCTTT
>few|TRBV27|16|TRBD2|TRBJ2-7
CASSSRSSGSLYEQYF
TGTGCCAGCAGTTCACGATCTAGCGGGAGTCTCTACGAGCAGTACTTC
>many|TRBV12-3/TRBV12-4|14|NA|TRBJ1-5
CASRQGLSNQPQHF
TGTGCCAGCAGGCAGGGCCTTAGCAATCAGCCCCAGCATTTT
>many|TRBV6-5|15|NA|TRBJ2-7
CASSYSTGRSYEQYF
TGTGCCAGCAGTTACTCGACGGGCCGCTCCTACGAGCAGTACTTC
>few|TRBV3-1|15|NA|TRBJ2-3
CASSQDPGGIDTQYF
TGTGCCAGCAGCCAAGATCCAGGAGGGATAGATACGCAGTATTTT
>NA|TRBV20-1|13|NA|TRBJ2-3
CSAKPGFTDTQYF
TGCAGTGCTAAACCGGGATTCACAGATACGCAGTATTTT
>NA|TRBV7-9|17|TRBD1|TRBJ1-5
CASSLESGTGGHQPQHF
TGTGCCAGCAGCTTAGAATCCGGGACAGGGGGGCATCAGCCCCAGCATTTT
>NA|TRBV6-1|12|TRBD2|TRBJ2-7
CASRTSGSEQYF
TGTGCCAGCAGGACTAGCGGGAGCGAGCAGTACTTC
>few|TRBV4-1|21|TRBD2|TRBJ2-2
CASSQAGRTSGRAKNTGELFF
TGCGCCAGCAGCCAGGCAGGTCGGACTAGCGGGAGGGCCAAAAACACCGGGGAGCTGTTTTTT
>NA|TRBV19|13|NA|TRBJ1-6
CASSIGQWSPLHF
TGTGCCAGTAGTATTGGGCAGTGGTCACCCCTCCACTTT
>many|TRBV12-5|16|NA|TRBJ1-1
CASGPHEQDPYTEAFF
TGTGCTAGTGGTCCGCACGAACAGGATCCATACACTGAAGCTTTCTTT
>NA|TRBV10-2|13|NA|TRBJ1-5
CASSESWDQPQHF
TGCGCCAGCAGTGAGTCCTGGGATCAGCCCCAGCATTTT
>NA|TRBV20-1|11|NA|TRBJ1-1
CSARPQVEAFF
TGCAGTGCCAGACCGCAAGTTGAAGCTTTCTTT
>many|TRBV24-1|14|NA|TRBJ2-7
CATSDAGEGYEQYF
TGTGCCACCAGTGACGCAGGGGAGGGCTACGAGCAGTACTTC
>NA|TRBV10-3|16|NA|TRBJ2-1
CAISDPGTIFHNEQFF
TGTGCCATCAGTGATCCCGGGACGATCTTTCACAATGAGCAGTTCTTC
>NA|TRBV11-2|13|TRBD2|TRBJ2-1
CASSPGGLGVRFF
TGTGCCAGCAGTCCGGGGGGGCTAGGGGTCCGGTTCTTC
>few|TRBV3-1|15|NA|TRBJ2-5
CASSPRQETLETQYF
TGTGCCAGCAGCCCCAGACAGGAGACGCTTGAAACCCAGTACTTC
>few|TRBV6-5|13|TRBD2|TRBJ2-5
CASSYGREGTQYF
TGTGCCAGCAGTTACGGCAGGGAGGGGACCCAGTACTTC
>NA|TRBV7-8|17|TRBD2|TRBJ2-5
CASSLAELAGDQETQYF
TGTGCCAGCAGCTTAGCGGAACTAGCGGGGGACCAAGAGACCCAGTACTTC
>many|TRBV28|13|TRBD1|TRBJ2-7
CASRLRGRSEQYF
TGTGCCAGCAGGCTCAGGGGGCGTAGCGAGCAGTACTTC
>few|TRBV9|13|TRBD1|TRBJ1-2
CASNRGSGEGYTF
TGTGCCAGCAACAGGGGGTCGGGTGAAGGCTACACCTTC
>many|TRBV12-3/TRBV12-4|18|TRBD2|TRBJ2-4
CASTPEWLAGEGVNIQYF
TGTGCCAGCACCCCCGAATGGCTAGCGGGAGAAGGGGTAAACATTCAGTACTTC
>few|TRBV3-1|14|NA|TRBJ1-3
CASSPASSGNTIYF
TGTGCCAGCAGCCCTGCGAGCTCTGGAAACACCATATATTTT
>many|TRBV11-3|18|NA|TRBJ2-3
CASSRGMYVGAATDTQYF
TGTGCCAGCAGTCGGGGGATGTATGTGGGAGCGGCCACAGATACGCAGTATTTT
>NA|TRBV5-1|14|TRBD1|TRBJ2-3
CASKQGQSTDTQYF
TGCGCCAGCAAACAGGGGCAGAGCACAGATACGCAGTATTTT
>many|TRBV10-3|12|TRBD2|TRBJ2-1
CAISEGGLEQFF
TGTGCCATCAGTGAGGGGGGACTAGAGCAGTTCTTC
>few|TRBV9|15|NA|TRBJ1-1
CASSVLPTGDTEAFF
TGTGCCAGCAGCGTCCTCCCCACAGGAGACACTGAAGCTTTCTTT
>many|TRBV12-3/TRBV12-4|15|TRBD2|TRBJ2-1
CASSPFRAGGGEQFF
TGTGCCAGCAGTCCGTTTCGAGCGGGAGGAGGTGAGCAGTTCTTC
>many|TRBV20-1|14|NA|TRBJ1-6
CSARDGQSYSPLHF
TGCAGTGCTAGAGATGGACAGAGTTATTCACCCCTCCACTTT
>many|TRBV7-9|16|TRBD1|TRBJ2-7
CASSVIDRANSYEQYF
TGTGCCAGCAGCGTAATCGACAGGGCAAATTCCTACGAGCAGTACTTC
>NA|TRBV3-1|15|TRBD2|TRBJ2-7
CASSPSGRMFHEQYF
TGTGCCAGCAGCCCTAGCGGGAGGATGTTCCACGAGCAGTACTTC
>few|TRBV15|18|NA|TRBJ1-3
CATSPSAGERLAGNTIYF
TGTGCCACCAGCCCATCGGCAGGGGAGCGGCTAGCTGGAAACACCATATATTTT
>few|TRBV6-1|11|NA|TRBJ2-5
CASSGKETQYF
TGTGCCAGCAGTGGCAAAGAGACCCAGTACTTC
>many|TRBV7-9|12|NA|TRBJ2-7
CASSLMSYEQYF
TGTGCCAGCAGCTTAATGAGCTACGAGCAGTACTTC
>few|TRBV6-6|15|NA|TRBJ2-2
CASSYSGGNTGELFF
TGTGCCAGCAGTTACTCCGGGGGGAACACCGGGGAGCTGTTTTTT
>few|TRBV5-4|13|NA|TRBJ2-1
CASSNNPSNEQFF
TGTGCCAGCAGCAATAACCCGTCCAATGAGCAGTTCTTC
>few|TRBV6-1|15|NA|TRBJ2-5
CASSEDQRYQETQYF
TGTGCCAGCAGTGAAGACCAGAGATACCAAGAGACCCAGTACTTC
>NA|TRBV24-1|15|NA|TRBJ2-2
CATSPPWGMTGELFF
TGTGCCACCAGCCCCCCCTGGGGAATGACCGGGGAGCTGTTTTTT
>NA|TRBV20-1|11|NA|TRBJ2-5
CSAALQETQYF
TGCAGTGCTGCCCTTCAAGAGACCCAGTACTTC
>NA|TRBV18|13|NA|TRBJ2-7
CASSTTGSYEQYF
TGTGCCAGCTCAACAACAGGTTCCTACGAGCAGTACTTC
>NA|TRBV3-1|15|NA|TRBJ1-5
CASSQAGGGGQPQHF
TGTGCCAGCAGCCAAGCAGGAGGGGGGGGTCAGCCCCAGCATTTT